The entry below describes one TCR beta chain. Its cognate antigen is unknown. There are 21 residues in the CDR3. Germline V gene data show CDR1 as MNHEY and CDR2 as SMNVEV (reference sequence). Between the trimmed V and J ends, which lost 0 bases and 0 bases, there was a span of 24 bases. The data were obtained in a study of vaccination effects on CD4 cells after COVID-19. Following culture for approximately ten days, CD4+ T cells were isolated. All study participants received two doses of BNT162b2 or mRNA-1273 vaccine. Assay: immunoSEQ multiplex PCR; the TCRdb copy retains only in-frame clones and omits some. The sample has fewer than 55,000 clones; about three quarters are singletons.

The sequence was collected from a human donor who received a COVID-19 vaccine. This sequence joins TRBV27 and TRBJ1-5; D is unclear. The sample was CD4+ T cells from PBMCs cultured without peptide, taken after COVID-19 vaccination. CDR3 sequence reads: CASSLSGPGKWEDYSNQPQHF. CDR3 sequence (DNA): TGTGCCAGCAGTTTATCGGGCCCCGGTAAATGGGAAGATTATAGCAATCAGCCCCAGCATTTT.